The clone carrying this T cell receptor beta chain was recorded a few times. The antigen is not known. The sample originates from a study of vaccination and CD4 T cells after COVID-19. An Oncomine TCR Beta short-read assay was used to sequence the DNA from cultured CD4+ T cells. TCRdb called the PCR reads again in MiXCR, with one record for every CDR3 protein. Altogether tens of thousands of distinct CDR3 sequences are present, under 55% being singletons, with the ten largest covering about a fifth. Trimming stripped 2 bases from V and 8 bases from J, with 18 bases between. The CDR3 is made up of 15 amino acids. Treatment noted: approximately nine-day PBMC culture with coronavirus spike peptide pools or control peptides (ViraFEST assay).

The source is a human donor who received a COVID-19 vaccine. The chain employs TRBV23-1 and TRBJ1-2; tentative D call: TRBD1 (6 bases). TRBV23-1 has ORF status, its function being uncertain. This specimen was CD4+ T cells from blood, cultured in vitro, taken before SARS-CoV-2 vaccination. CDR3 bases: TGCGCCAGCAGTCAAGAGCACAGGGTGGCGCACGGCTACACCTTC. This gives the protein CASSQEHRVAHGYTF.